This T cell receptor beta chain was profiled in a study of Tregs in tolerant kidney transplant recipients. Study details: The nonmyeloablative bone marrow transplants came from related graft donors, with transient mixed chimerism. Study-wide findings and caveats: Changing PCR primers prevented nucleotide comparison between some patients' samples. The small number of patients limits these findings pending further validation.

Remarks on this clone: Its antigen is currently unknown.

CD4+CD25+CD127- Tregs, CD4+CD25- non-Tregs, CD4 and CD8 cells were sorted. Here immunoSEQ multiplex PCR was the method, and the copy in TCRdb shows in-frame clones only, minus some. Of approximately 15,000 clones listed, around four fifths are singletons. Per germline, CDR1 MGHRA and CDR2 YSYEKL. There are 21 residues in the CDR3. Trimming stripped 0 bases from V and 1 base from J, with 22 bases between. Material: Tregs from blood, obtained before the transplant. The gene calls are TRBV4-1 and TRBJ2-6; perhaps TRBD1 as D (5 bases). This clonotype was obtained from a human donor who received a combined kidney and bone marrow transplant. CDR3 protein: CASSQDLLLGRVVSGANVLTF. The CDR3 region has the DNA TGCGCCAGCAGCCAAGATCTTTTGCTGGGCAGGGTGGTATCTGGGGCCAACGTCCTGACTTTC.